This entry lists 25 T cell receptor beta chains sequenced from one sample in a study of T cells in Graves' hyperthyroidism and ophthalmopathy. TCR beta CDR3 regions were amplified from RNA. The primer set for the first-round RT-PCR of the TCR CDR3 was HTBI. Each CDR3 protein gets one entry after TCRdb re-called the multiplex PCR reads with MiXCR. This table has 480,000 or so distinct CDR3 sequences, under 15% appearing once. Sample: blood. The receptors were gathered from a woman aged 18-29 years with Graves' hyperthyroidism.

This clonotype was found many times. The V gene is TRBV19, the J gene TRBJ1-1; unclear D gene. CDR1 and CDR2 from the germline V gene are LNHDA and SQIVND (reference sequence). CDR3 length: 14 residues. Trimming took off 3 bases at V and 6 bases at J, with 14 bases between the two ends. The CDR3 region has the DNA TGTGCCAGTAGTATGGAGGGTGTGGTGGCTGAAGCTTTCTTT. Protein: CASSMEGVVAEAFF.

This clonotype was detected many times. The rearrangement links TRBV6-5 to TRBJ1-2; 10 bases fit TRBD1. V trimming: 2 bases; J trimming: 2 bases; junction bases outside the gene matches: 5. Looked up from germline, CDR1 is MNHEY and CDR2 is SVGAGI. This CDR3 comprises 16 residues. The CDR3 sequence: CASSYGTGEPNYGYTF. The CDR3 nucleotides read TGTGCCAGCAGTTACGGGACAGGGGAACCCAACTATGGCTACACCTTC.

This chain joins TRBV6-2 or TRBV6-3 and TRBJ1-5, with TRBD1 matching 12 bases. V shed 6 bases, J shed 0 bases, and the junction held 3 bases outside the gene matches. Germline loops: CDR1 MNHEY, CDR2 SVGEGT. This CDR3 region has 16 residues. CDR3 sequence: CASRPGQGASNQPQHF. CDR3 coding DNA: TGTGCCAGCAGACCGGGACAGGGGGCTAGCAATCAGCCCCAGCATTTT.

This clonotype was observed many times. This rearrangement joins TRBV30 to TRBJ2-2, with no clear D. V shed 1 base and J shed 1 base, with 10 bases lying between them. CDR3 size: 15 residues. Per the germline V gene, CDR1 is GTSNPN and CDR2 is SVGIG (reference sequence). CDR3 loop: CAWSGAGENTGELFF. The CDR3 coding sequence is TGTGCCTGGAGTGGGGCCGGTGAGAACACCGGGGAGCTGTTTTTT.

This clonotype was recorded many times. The CDR3 here is CSVEVRPGGEQFF. CDR3 DNA: TGCAGCGTTGAAGTAAGGCCCGGGGGCGAGCAGTTCTTC. The chain is built from TRBV29-1 and TRBJ2-1; D possibly uses TRBD1 or TRBD2 (6 bases each). CDR3 length: 13 amino acids. Germline loops: CDR1 SQVTM, CDR2 ANQGSEA. The ends were cut back, 1 base at V and 10 bases at J, with 14 bases in the middle.

This clonotype was found many times. This sequence joins TRBV19 and TRBJ2-7, with 7 nucleotides matching TRBD2. The CDR3 loop spans 16 amino acids. In germline, CDR1 is LNHDA, CDR2 SQIVND (reference sequence). V lost 4 bases and J lost 0; bases outside the gene matches: 9. The CDR3 loop reads CASSSASGYSSYEQYF. CDR3 in DNA: TGTGCCAGTAGTAGCGCTAGCGGATATAGCTCCTACGAGCAGTACTTC.

There are many counts of this clonotype. The rearrangement links TRBV29-1 to TRBJ2-7; TRBD1 is a possible D gene (6 bases). V shed 6 bases and J shed 2 bases, with 17 bases lying between them. Germline-derived CDR1 and CDR2 are SQVTM and ANQGSEA. This CDR3 spans 14 amino acids. The CDR3 coding sequence is TGCAGCGTCGTCTTCCCAGGGGACACCTACGAGCAGTACTTC. It encodes CSVVFPGDTYEQYF.

This clonotype showed up many times. This chain joins TRBV5-1 and TRBJ2-3, with TRBD2 matching over 7 bases. CDR3 size: 12 residues. The germline gives CDR1 SGHRS, CDR2 YFSETQ. The V and J ends lost 4 bases and 5 bases, in that order; junction bases with no gene match: 1. Here the CDR3 DNA reads TGCGCCAGCAGCCGGGAGGAAGATACGCAGTATTTT. It codes for CASSREEDTQYF. Using reference TRBV5-1 and TRBJ2-3 for the parts outside the CDR3, the full variable domain is KAGVTQTPRYLIKTRGQQVTLSCSPISGHRSVSWYQQTPGQGLQFLFEYFSETQRNKGNFPGRFSGRQFSNSRSEMNVSTLELGDSALYLCASSREEDTQYFGPGTRLTVL.

This clonotype was recorded many times. V gene TRBV5-1 combines with J gene TRBJ2-1; 14 bases line up with TRBD2. There are 15 residues in the CDR3. Germline trimming cut 3 bases from V and 10 bases from J; bases unmatched to any gene: 6. Germline CDR1 and CDR2: SGHRS and YFSETQ. The CDR3: CASSSRLAGGREQFF. CDR3 nucleotides: TGCGCCAGCAGCTCGAGACTAGCGGGAGGGCGAGAGCAGTTCTTC.

About this clonotype itself: This may arise from a read error, as a much more abundant clone is one base away. The chain links TRBV7-2 to TRBJ2-4, with D perhaps TRBD2 (6 bases). The length of the CDR3 is 16 residues. The germline V gene encodes CDR1 SGHTA and CDR2 FQGNSA. The CDR3 bases are TGTGCCAGCAGCCCCGACTGGAGGGCCAGTCAAAACACTCAGTACTTC. This codes for CASSPDWRASQNTQYF.

This clonotype came up many times. The chain recombines TRBV19 with TRBJ1-5; perhaps TRBD1 as D (5 bases). The CDR3 sequence is 15 residues long. Trimming cost V 4 bases and J 2 bases, with 12 bases left between them. Germline V gene data show CDR1 as LNHDA and CDR2 as SQIVND (reference sequence). This chain's CDR3 is CASSTYSRGNQPQHF. DNA of the CDR3: TGTGCCAGTAGTACCTATTCCAGGGGCAATCAGCCCCAGCATTTT.

This clonotype was counted ten times or more. The V gene is TRBV7-8, the J gene TRBJ2-7; possible D gene TRBD2, 7 bases. Per the germline V gene, CDR1 is SGHVS and CDR2 is FQNEAQ. CDR3 size: 16 residues. Trimming cost V 1 base and J 2 bases, with 15 bases left between them. CDR3 residues: CASSLVGGGITYEQYF. CDR3 nucleotides: TGTGCCAGCAGCTTAGTAGGGGGAGGGATTACCTACGAGCAGTACTTC.

The table lists this clonotype with many counts. The chain is built from TRBV27 and TRBJ1-3; no clear D gene. The CDR3 is 15 residues long. Germline assignment: CDR1 MNHEY and CDR2 SMNVEV (reference sequence). V lost 5 bases and J 0 bases, leaving 11 bases between the germline ends. This CDR3 is CASSKQRPSGNTIYF. Here the CDR3 DNA reads TGTGCCAGCAGTAAACAGCGACCCTCTGGAAACACCATATATTTT.

The chain joins TRBV4-2 to TRBJ1-5; D is perhaps TRBD1 (5 bases). V lost 4 bases and J lost 5, with 12 bases in between. The CDR3 contains 14 residues. The V gene's germline CDR1 is LGHNA and CDR2 YNFKEQ. The CDR3 loop is CASSRAGVDQPQHF. The CDR3 DNA reads as TGTGCCAGCAGCCGGGCGGGGGTGGATCAGCCCCAGCATTTT.

This clonotype was detected ten times or more. CDR3: CAISEYREETQYF. The CDR3 DNA sequence: TGTGCCATCAGTGAGTACCGAGAAGAGACCCAGTACTTC. V is TRBV10-3 and J is TRBJ2-5; D call uncertain. This CDR3 has 13 residues. The V end was cut by 1 base, the J end by 3 bases, with 6 bases between. CDR1 is ENHRY and CDR2 is SYGVKD in the germline V gene.

Many counts were recorded for this clonotype. The V call is TRBV11-2, the J call TRBJ2-2, with a possible D match to TRBD1 (5 bases). Germline CDR1 and CDR2: SGHAT and FQNNGV. Trimming removed 5 bases at V and 4 bases at J, with 8 bases between. The CDR3 is 13 amino acids. CDR3 sequence: CASSPGSTGELFF. DNA of the CDR3: TGTGCCAGCAGCCCAGGGTCCACCGGGGAGCTGTTTTTT.

The chain carries TRBV29-1 and TRBJ1-4; 7 positions match TRBD1. Germline V gives CDR1 SQVTM, CDR2 ANQGSEA. The CDR3 contains 12 residues. V was pared by 2 bases and J by 8 bases, with 2 bases of the junction left unmatched. The CDR3 coding sequence is TGCAGCGTTGAACAGGGGGAGGAAAAACTGTTTTTT. It codes for CSVEQGEEKLFF. Combining the CDR3 with reference TRBV29-1 and TRBJ1-4 gives the whole variable domain SAVISQKPSRDICQRGTSLTIQCQVDSQVTMMFWYRQQPGQSLTLIATANQGSEATYESGFVIDKFPISRPNLTFSTLTVSNMSPEDSSIYLCSVEQGEEKLFFGSGTQLSVL.

This clonotype appeared many times. The chain couples TRBV3-1 to TRBJ1-4, with 9 bases fitting TRBD1. The V gene end was trimmed by 2 bases and the J gene end by 8 bases; junction bases not matched to a gene: 12. This CDR3 has 17 residues. Germline assignment: CDR1 LGHDT and CDR2 YNNKEL (reference sequence). DNA for the CDR3: TGTGCCAGCAGCCAACCCCGGGACAGGGCCAGGGAAGAAAAACTGTTTTTT. It specifies CASSQPRDRAREEKLFF.

This clonotype was seen ten or more times. This chain's CDR3 is CSVRDDLSYEQYF. The CDR3, as DNA: TGCAGCGTCCGCGACGACCTATCCTACGAGCAGTACTTC. The chain is built from TRBV29-1 and TRBJ2-7; no reliable D call. Trimming cost V 6 bases and J 1 base, with 13 bases left between them. The CDR3 covers 13 residues. Looked up from germline, CDR1 is SQVTM and CDR2 is ANQGSEA.

This chain links TRBV9 with TRBJ2-1; tentative D call: TRBD2 (5 bases). The germline CDR1 and CDR2 sequences are SGDLS and YYNGEE. V was trimmed by 4 bases and J by 5 bases, leaving 16 bases between them. The CDR3 spans 15 residues. The CDR3, as DNA: TGTGCCAGCAGCCCGAGGACGGGAATGAACAATGAGCAGTTCTTC. Amino acid sequence: CASSPRTGMNNEQFF.

V and J are TRBV20-1 and TRBJ1-6, with D perhaps TRBD1 (5 bases). Germline CDR1 DFQATT, CDR2 SNEGSKA (reference sequence). The CDR3 is made up of 16 amino acids. The ends were cut back, 1 base at V and 5 bases at J, with 15 bases in the middle. CDR3: CSARALLTADNSPLHF. CDR3 DNA: TGCAGTGCTAGAGCGCTTTTGACAGCCGATAATTCACCCCTCCACTTT.

This clonotype was found a few times. This chain uses TRBV19 with TRBJ1-5; D remains unclear. The CDR3 has 14 amino acids. CDR1 is LNHDA, CDR2 SQIVND, per germline (reference sequence). Trimming pared 6 bases from V and 4 bases from J, leaving 13 bases between. CDR3 protein: CASRSPGGNQPQHF. DNA of the CDR3: TGTGCCAGTAGATCCCCGGGCGGGAATCAGCCCCAGCATTTT.

This clonotype was picked up a small number of times. The chain uses TRBV20-1 and TRBJ1-4; TRBD1 matches 7 bases. The germline CDR1 and CDR2 sequences are DFQATT and SNEGSKA (reference sequence). The length of the CDR3 is 15 residues. V was pared by 8 bases and J by 5 bases, with 14 bases of the junction left unmatched. CDR3 amino acids: CSPRIHRDRNEKLFF. Written as DNA, the CDR3 is TGCAGTCCCCGTATCCACCGGGACAGAAATGAAAAACTGTTTTTT.

This clonotype was observed many times. The chain combines TRBV12-3 or TRBV12-4 with TRBJ2-3; D unclear. The CDR3 consists of 15 residues. V was shortened by 6 bases and J by 2 bases, with 15 bases between the two germline ends. The CDR3 is CASSSNKGHTDTQYF. The CDR3 nucleotides are TGTGCCAGCAGCTCCAACAAGGGCCACACAGATACGCAGTATTTT.

The chain has TRBV11-2 and TRBJ1-1; 8 nucleotides align to TRBD1. This CDR3 comprises 16 residues. Germline loops: CDR1 SGHAT, CDR2 FQNNGV. J gave up 6 bases and V 1 base, and 10 bases lay outside the gene matches. This CDR3 reads CASSLGGRGRFSEAFF. The CDR3 DNA is TGTGCCAGCAGCTTAGGCGGCAGGGGGCGCTTCTCTGAAGCTTTCTTT.